This entry features one TCR beta chain sequence. The source of the sample is a study of T cell responses to AZD1222 COVID-19 vaccine. Libraries were prepared by immunoSEQ multiplex PCR; TCRdb keeps only in-frame clonotypes and omits some of them. The sample holds more than 100,000 clones, around 93% seen once. The ends were cut back, 7 bases at V and 7 bases at J, with 13 bases in the middle. Germline V gene lookup returns CDR1 SNHLY and CDR2 FYNNEI. The CDR3 contains 12 residues. The clonotype originates from an adult who received the AZD1222 COVID-19 vaccine. The V and J genes are TRBV2 and TRBJ1-2; D remains unclear. Sequenced here: peripheral blood, sampled 28 days after the second AZD1222 dose. The CDR3 loop reads CASIPEKGGYTF. CDR3 nucleotides: TGTGCCAGCATCCCTGAGAAGGGTGGCTACACCTTC. Based on the CDR3 plus reference TRBV2 and TRBJ1-2, the full variable domain is EPEVTQTPSHQVTQMGQEVILRCVPISNHLYFYWYRQILGQKVEFLVSFYNNEISEKSEIFDDQFSVERPDGSNFTLKIRSTKLEDSAMYFCASIPEKGGYTFGSGTRLTVV.